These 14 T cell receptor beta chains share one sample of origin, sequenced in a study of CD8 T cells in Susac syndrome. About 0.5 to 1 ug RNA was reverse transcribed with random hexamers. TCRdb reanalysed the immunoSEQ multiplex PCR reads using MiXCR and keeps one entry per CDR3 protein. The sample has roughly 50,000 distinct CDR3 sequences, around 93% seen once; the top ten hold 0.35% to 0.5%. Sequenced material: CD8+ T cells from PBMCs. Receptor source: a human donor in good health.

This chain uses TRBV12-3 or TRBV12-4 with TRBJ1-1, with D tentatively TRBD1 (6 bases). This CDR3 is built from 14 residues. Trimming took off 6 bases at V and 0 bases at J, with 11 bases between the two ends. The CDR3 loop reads CASSPGVMNTEAFF. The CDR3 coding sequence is TGTGCCAGCAGCCCAGGGGTAATGAACACTGAAGCTTTCTTT.

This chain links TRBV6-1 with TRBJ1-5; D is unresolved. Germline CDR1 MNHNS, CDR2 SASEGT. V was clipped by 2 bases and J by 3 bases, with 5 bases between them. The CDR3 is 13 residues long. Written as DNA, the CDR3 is TGTGCCAGCAGTGAATCGTTCAATCAGCCCCAGCATTTT. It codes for CASSESFNQPQHF.

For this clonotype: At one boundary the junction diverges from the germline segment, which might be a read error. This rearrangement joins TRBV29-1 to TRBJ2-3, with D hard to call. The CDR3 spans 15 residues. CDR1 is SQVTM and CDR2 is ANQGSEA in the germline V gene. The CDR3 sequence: CSVEDRRVYTYTQYF. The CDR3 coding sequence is TGCAGCGTTGAAGATCGAAGGGTGTACACATATACGCAGTATTTT.

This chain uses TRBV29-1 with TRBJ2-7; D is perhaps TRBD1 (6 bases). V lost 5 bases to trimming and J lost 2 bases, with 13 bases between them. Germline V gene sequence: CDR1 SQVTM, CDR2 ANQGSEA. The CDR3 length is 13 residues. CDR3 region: CSVTGLEPYEQYF. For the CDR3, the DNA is TGCAGCGTTACAGGGTTAGAGCCCTACGAGCAGTACTTC.

The CDR3 region has the DNA TGCAGCGTTCCGGACAGTGATGGCTACACCTTC. Amino acid sequence: CSVPDSDGYTF. The gene calls are TRBV29-1 and TRBJ1-2; the D gene is possibly TRBD1 (6 bases). V gave up 5 bases and J gave up 6 bases, with 10 bases separating them. CDR1 is SQVTM and CDR2 is ANQGSEA in the germline V gene. This CDR3 is built from 11 residues.

Written as DNA, the CDR3 is TGTGCCAGCAGCGGACCACAGGGAGGGCAGTTCTTC. This sequence encodes CASSGPQGGQFF. The chain couples TRBV5-4 to TRBJ2-1; D could derive from TRBD1 or TRBD2 (6 bases each). From germline, CDR1 is SGHNT and CDR2 YYREEE (reference sequence). This CDR3 contains 12 residues. Trimming took 4 bases from V and 12 from J, leaving 14 bases between them.

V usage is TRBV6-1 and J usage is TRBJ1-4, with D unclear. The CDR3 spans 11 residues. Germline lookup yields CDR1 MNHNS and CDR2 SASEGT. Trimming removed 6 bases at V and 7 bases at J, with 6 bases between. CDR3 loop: CASSWAEKLFF. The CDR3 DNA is TGTGCCAGCAGCTGGGCTGAAAAACTGTTTTTT.

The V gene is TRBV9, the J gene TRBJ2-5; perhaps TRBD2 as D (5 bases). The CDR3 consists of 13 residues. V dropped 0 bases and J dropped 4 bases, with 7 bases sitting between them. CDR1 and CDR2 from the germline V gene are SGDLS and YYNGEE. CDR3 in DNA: TGTGCCAGCAGCGTAGAGAGCGGAGAGACCCAGTACTTC. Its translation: CASSVESGETQYF.

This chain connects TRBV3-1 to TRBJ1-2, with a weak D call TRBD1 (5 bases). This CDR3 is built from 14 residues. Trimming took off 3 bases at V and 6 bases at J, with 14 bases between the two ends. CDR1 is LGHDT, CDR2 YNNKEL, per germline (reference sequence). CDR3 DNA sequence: TGTGCCAGCAGCCACCCTGGGGCGGTTGATGGCTACACCTTC. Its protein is CASSHPGAVDGYTF.

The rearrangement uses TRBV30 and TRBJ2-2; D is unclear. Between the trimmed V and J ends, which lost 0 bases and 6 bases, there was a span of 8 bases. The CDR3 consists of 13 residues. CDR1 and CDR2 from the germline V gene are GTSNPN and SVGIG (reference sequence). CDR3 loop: CAWSVLDPGELFF. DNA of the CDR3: TGTGCCTGGAGTGTACTGGACCCCGGGGAGCTGTTTTTT.

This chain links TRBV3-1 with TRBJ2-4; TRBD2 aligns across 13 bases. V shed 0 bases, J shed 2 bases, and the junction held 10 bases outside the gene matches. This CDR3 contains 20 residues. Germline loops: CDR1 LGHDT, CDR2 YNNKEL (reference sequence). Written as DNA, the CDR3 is TGTGCCAGCAGCCAAGAGAGTACTAGCGGGAGGGTCGCAACCAAAAACATTCAGTACTTC. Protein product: CASSQESTSGRVATKNIQYF.

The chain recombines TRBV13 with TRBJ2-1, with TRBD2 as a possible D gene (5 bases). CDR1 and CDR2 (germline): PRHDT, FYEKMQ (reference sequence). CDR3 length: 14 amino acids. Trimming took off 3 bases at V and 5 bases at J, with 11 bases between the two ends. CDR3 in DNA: TGTGCCAGCAGCTTCCGGACTGACCACAATGAGCAGTTCTTC. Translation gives CASSFRTDHNEQFF.

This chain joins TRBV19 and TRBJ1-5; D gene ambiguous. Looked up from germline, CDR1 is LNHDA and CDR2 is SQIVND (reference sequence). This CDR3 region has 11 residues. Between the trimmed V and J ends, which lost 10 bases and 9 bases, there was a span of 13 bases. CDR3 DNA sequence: TGTGCCACCACTGGCGGTGGGCCCCAGCATTTT. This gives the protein CATTGGGPQHF.

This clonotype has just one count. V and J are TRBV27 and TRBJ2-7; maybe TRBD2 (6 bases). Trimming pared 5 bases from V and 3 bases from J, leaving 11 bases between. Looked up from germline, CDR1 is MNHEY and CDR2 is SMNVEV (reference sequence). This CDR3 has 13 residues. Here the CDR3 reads CASSLGTYYEQYF. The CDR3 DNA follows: TGTGCCAGCAGTCTCGGGACTTACTACGAGCAGTACTTC.